Shown below are 20 T cell receptor beta chains from a single sample sequenced in a study of blood T cell repertoires in COVID-19. Data came from immunoSEQ multiplex PCR; TCRdb stores just in-frame clones and leaves some out. Among around 46,000 clones listed, approximately 89% were seen once. The sequencing input was peripheral blood. Every receptor here comes from a man aged 45-65 years with acute or convalescent COVID-19.

Here the CDR3 reads CASGEGTVAYEQYF. The DNA for the CDR3 is TGTGCCAGCGGGGAAGGGACAGTAGCCTACGAGCAGTACTTC. The chain uses TRBV2 and TRBJ2-7; 7 bases agree with TRBD1. The CDR3 covers 14 residues. CDR1 is SNHLY and CDR2 is FYNNEI in the germline V gene. V trimming: 8 bases; J trimming: 2 bases; junction bases outside the gene matches: 9.

The gene calls are TRBV6-6 and TRBJ2-4; D perhaps matches TRBD2 (6 bases). V was trimmed by 5 bases and J by 0 bases, leaving 17 bases between them. The CDR3 covers 17 residues. The V gene's germline CDR1 is MNHNY and CDR2 SVGAGI (reference sequence). CDR3 region: CASSQTGEVLAKNIQYF. Here the CDR3 DNA reads TGTGCCAGCAGTCAAACGGGGGAGGTCCTAGCCAAAAACATTCAGTACTTC.

This sequence joins TRBV12-3 or TRBV12-4 and TRBJ1-1; perhaps TRBD1 as D (6 bases). V was clipped by 8 bases and J by 4 bases, with 14 bases between them. CDR3 size: 13 residues. Here the CDR3 reads CASGTQGATEAFF. CDR3 nucleotides: TGTGCCAGCGGTACACAGGGCGCCACTGAAGCTTTCTTT.

This chain joins TRBV24-1 and TRBJ1-5, with 8 bases fitting TRBD1. CDR3 length: 15 amino acids. The germline V gene has CDR1 KGHDR and CDR2 SFDVKD. Trimming removed 7 bases from V and 9 bases from J; junction bases left unmatched: 13. The CDR3 region has the DNA TGTGCCACCAGGGCCGCCGGGACAGGAGATCTGCCCCAGCATTTT. Translated: CATRAAGTGDLPQHF.

The V and J genes are TRBV7-9 and TRBJ1-2; TRBD1 aligns across 8 bases. There are 14 residues in the CDR3. In germline, CDR1 is SEHNR, CDR2 FQNEAQ (reference sequence). Trimming removed 9 bases from V and 4 bases from J; junction bases left unmatched: 10. This CDR3 reads CARGVRGLSYGYTF. The CDR3 coding sequence is TGTGCCAGGGGGGTCAGGGGGCTTAGCTATGGCTACACCTTC.

On this clone: One junction end does not reproduce the germline sequence, and a read error may be involved. The chain uses TRBV4-1 and TRBJ2-7; 7 nucleotides line up with TRBD1. Germline V CDR1 and CDR2: MGHRA, YSYEKL. There are 14 residues in the CDR3. The CDR3 loop is CASSKETGSDEQYF. CDR3 nucleotides: TGCGCCAGCAGCAAAGAGACAGGGTCGGACGAGCAGTACTTC.

The chain combines TRBV7-6 with TRBJ2-1; TRBD2 aligns across 10 bases. Germline assignment: CDR1 SGHVS and CDR2 FNYEAQ. V trimming: 5 bases; J trimming: 0 bases; junction bases outside the gene matches: 13. The CDR3 is made up of 19 amino acids. The CDR3 region is CASSRRTSGVPSSYNEQFF. DNA of the CDR3: TGTGCCAGCAGCCGACGGACTAGCGGCGTCCCTAGCTCCTACAATGAGCAGTTCTTC.

V and J are TRBV19 and TRBJ2-1; TRBD2 aligns across 7 bases. The length of the CDR3 is 16 residues. After removal of 7 bases from V and 0 bases from J, the junction contained 9 bases not matched to a gene. The germline V gene encodes CDR1 LNHDA and CDR2 SQIVND (reference sequence). Here the CDR3 reads CASTLAQGASYNEQFF. The CDR3 DNA follows: TGTGCCAGTACACTAGCGCAGGGTGCCTCCTACAATGAGCAGTTCTTC.

This chain links TRBV6-6 with TRBJ2-7, with D perhaps matching TRBD2 (6 bases). Germline CDR1 and CDR2: MNHNY and SVGAGI (reference sequence). Trimming cost V 6 bases and J 7 bases, with 19 bases left between them. CDR3 length equals 14 residues. CDR3 loop: CASSLLRETGEQYF. CDR3 in DNA: TGTGCCAGCAGCCTACTCCGGGAGACCGGTGAGCAGTACTTC.

V gene TRBV11-2 combines with J gene TRBJ1-1; possibly TRBD1 for D (5 bases). The length of the CDR3 is 15 residues. Germline V gene sequence: CDR1 SGHAT, CDR2 FQNNGV. V lost 5 bases and J 1 base, leaving 14 bases between the germline ends. This CDR3 reads CASSPGAGPNTEAFF. DNA for the CDR3: TGTGCCAGCAGCCCTGGCGCGGGACCGAACACTGAAGCTTTCTTT. Full variable domain (outside the CDR3, taken from reference TRBV11-2 and TRBJ1-1): EAGVAQSPRYKIIEKRQSVAFWCNPISGHATLYWYQQILGQGPKLLIQFQNNGVVDDSQLPKDRFSAERLKGVDSTLKIQPAKLEDSAVYLCASSPGAGPNTEAFFGQGTRLTVV.

The rearrangement uses TRBV5-8 and TRBJ1-4, with 10 bases lining up with TRBD1. CDR1 and CDR2 from the germline V gene are SGHTS and YDEGEE. The CDR3 contains 14 residues. J gave up 16 bases and V 2 bases, and 11 bases lay outside the gene matches. CDR3 residues: CASSLWTGGSLAFF. Here the CDR3 DNA reads TGTGCCAGCAGCTTATGGACAGGGGGAAGTCTGGCGTTTTTT. The variable domain in full, completed from reference TRBV5-8 and TRBJ1-4, reads EAGVTQSPTHLIKTRGQQATLRCSPISGHTSVYWYQQALGLGLQFLLWYDEGEERNRGNFPPRFSGRQFPNYSSELNVNALELEDSALYLCASSLWTGGSLAFFGSGTQLSVL.

The chain carries TRBV5-1 and TRBJ2-1, with TRBD1 matching over 10 bases. Trimming took 4 bases from V and 7 from J; bases not matched to a gene: 2. This CDR3 region has 13 residues. In germline, CDR1 is SGHRS, CDR2 YFSETQ. The CDR3 DNA reads TGCGCCAGCAGCCCGGACAGGGGGAATGAGCAGTTCTTC. As protein: CASSPDRGNEQFF.

The genes are TRBV5-4 and TRBJ1-5, with 9 bases aligning to TRBD1. Germline CDR1 and CDR2: SGHNT and YYREEE (reference sequence). This CDR3 spans 14 amino acids. Unmatched junction bases numbered 5, after V lost 4 bases and J lost 6 bases. This CDR3 is CASSIQGASQPQHF. In nucleotides, the CDR3 is TGTGCCAGCAGCATACAGGGGGCCTCTCAGCCCCAGCATTTT.

The chain uses TRBV7-3 and TRBJ2-1; 10 bases are a match to TRBD2. The germline CDR1 and CDR2 sequences are SGHTA and FQGTGA. V was clipped by 5 bases and J by 1 base; unmatched bases: 5. CDR3 length: 16 amino acids. CDR3 nucleotide sequence: TGTGCCAGCAGCACCCTAGCGGGAGAATCCTACAATGAGCAGTTCTTC. Its translation: CASSTLAGESYNEQFF.

The gene calls are TRBV5-3 and TRBJ2-1; unclear D gene. TRBV5-3 carries the ORF label, with uncertain function. Trimming pared 2 bases from V and 0 bases from J, leaving 12 bases between. The CDR3 runs to 16 residues. CDR3 DNA: TGTGCCAGAAGCTTCGGTCGGGTAAGCTCCTACAATGAGCAGTTCTTC. It specifies CARSFGRVSSYNEQFF.

The V call is TRBV9, the J call TRBJ2-2; the D is unclear. V lost 0 bases and J lost 0, with 9 bases in between. CDR3 length: 16 amino acids. The germline V gene has CDR1 SGDLS and CDR2 YYNGEE. CDR3 amino acids: CASSVESPTNTGELFF. CDR3 bases: TGTGCCAGCAGCGTAGAGAGCCCGACGAACACCGGGGAGCTGTTTTTT.

V gene TRBV18 combines with J gene TRBJ1-6; D gene uncertain. Germline lookup yields CDR1 KGHSH and CDR2 LQKENI. The CDR3 runs to 14 residues. Trimming cost V 5 bases and J 6 bases, with 11 bases left between them. This CDR3 reads CASSLGGFNSPLHF. CDR3 coding DNA: TGTGCCAGCTCATTGGGAGGGTTTAATTCACCCCTCCACTTT.

The chain recombines TRBV10-3 with TRBJ1-4; D not resolved. The CDR3 is made up of 15 amino acids. Trimming stripped 0 bases from V and 7 bases from J, with 12 bases between. Germline V lookup: CDR1 ENHRY, CDR2 SYGVKD. The CDR3 region is CAISESSAVSEKLFF. In nucleotides, the CDR3 is TGTGCCATCAGTGAGTCTTCCGCGGTTAGTGAAAAACTGTTTTTT.

This clone was recorded once. V usage is TRBV3-1 (or the pseudogene TRBV3-2) and J usage is TRBJ2-7; TRBD1 aligns across 7 bases. Germline CDR1 is LGHDT and CDR2 is YNNKEL (reference sequence). V gave up 0 bases and J gave up 3 bases; unmatched junction bases: 2. This CDR3 comprises 14 residues. CDR3 sequence: CASSQDDRDYEQYF. The DNA of the CDR3 is TGTGCCAGCAGCCAAGATGACAGGGACTACGAGCAGTACTTC.

The rearrangement joins TRBV10-3 to TRBJ1-3, with 8 nucleotides matching TRBD1. The CDR3 loop spans 12 amino acids. The ends lost 10 bases at V and 8 bases at J; junction bases unmatched: 7. The germline V gene encodes CDR1 ENHRY and CDR2 SYGVKD. The CDR3 DNA reads TGTGCCACCCGGACAGGGACAGACACCATATATTTT. Protein: CATRTGTDTIYF.